Following are 18 T cell receptor beta chains from one sample sequenced in a study of blood T cell repertoires in COVID-19. Assay: immunoSEQ multiplex PCR; the TCRdb copy retains only in-frame clones and omits some. The sample holds 100,000 to 150,000 clones, about 86% seen once. Sequenced input: peripheral blood. The receptor set was obtained from a woman between 45 and 65 years old with acute or convalescent COVID-19.

This chain uses TRBV28 with TRBJ2-7; 8 bases align to TRBD1. The ends lost 8 bases at V and 4 bases at J; junction bases unmatched: 10. CDR3 length: 14 residues. Germline-derived CDR1 and CDR2 are MDHEN and SYDVKM. Here the CDR3 DNA reads TGTGCCAGCTCGCCCGGGACAGGAACGTACGAGCAGTACTTC. Translated, it gives CASSPGTGTYEQYF.

Written as DNA, the CDR3 is TGTGCCACCAGTGACCCGGGACAGGGGAGGACCGGGGAGCTGTTTTTT. It specifies CATSDPGQGRTGELFF. This chain links TRBV24-1 with TRBJ2-2; the match to TRBD1 covers 10 bases. The V gene's germline CDR1 is KGHDR and CDR2 SFDVKD. V gave up 4 bases and J gave up 5 bases; unmatched junction bases: 6. The CDR3 consists of 16 residues.

The chain carries TRBV18 and TRBJ2-5; 8 bases match TRBD2. Germline CDR1 is KGHSH and CDR2 is LQKENI. This CDR3 has 14 amino acids. V was pared by 6 bases and J by 5 bases, with 8 bases of the junction left unmatched. The CDR3 spells CASSLSGGRETQYF. DNA of the CDR3: TGTGCCAGCTCGCTCAGCGGGGGACGGGAGACCCAGTACTTC.

The chain joins TRBV18 to TRBJ1-5, with D perhaps TRBD1 (6 bases). CDR1 and CDR2 (germline): KGHSH, LQKENI. The ends were cut back, 6 bases at V and 4 bases at J, with 16 bases in the middle. The CDR3 is 15 residues long. For the CDR3, the DNA is TGTGCCAGCTCTAACCAGGGGACCTGGAATCAGCCCCAGCATTTT. Amino acid sequence: CASSNQGTWNQPQHF. Full variable domain (remainder filled in from reference TRBV18 and TRBJ1-5): NAGVMQNPRHLVRRRGQEARLRCSPMKGHSHVYWYRQLPEEGLKFMVYLQKENIIDESGMPKERFSAEFPKEGPSILRIQQVVRGDSAAYFCASSNQGTWNQPQHFGDGTRLSIL.

Only a few counts were recorded for this clone. The chain recombines TRBV30 with TRBJ1-1, with 9 bases aligning to TRBD1. Germline CDR1 and CDR2: GTSNPN and SVGIG (reference sequence). The CDR3 loop spans 13 amino acids. CDR3 region: CAQDRGQNTEAFF. The CDR3 DNA is TGTGCACAGGACAGGGGCCAGAACACTGAAGCTTTCTTT.

The genes are TRBV19 and TRBJ2-5; 14 bases align to TRBD2. CDR1 LNHDA and CDR2 SQIVND come from the germline V gene (reference sequence). This CDR3 spans 16 amino acids. J was trimmed by 10 bases and V by 9 bases; bases with no gene match: 16. The CDR3 DNA is TGTGCCAGCGGCAACCTAAGGGGGGGACTAGCGGGAGTCCAGTACTTC. Translated: CASGNLRGGLAGVQYF.

V usage is TRBV28 and J usage is TRBJ1-4, with D unresolved. The length of the CDR3 is 17 residues. The V gene's germline CDR1 is MDHEN and CDR2 SYDVKM. Deletions cut 2 bases from V and 7 bases from J, with 20 bases between. The CDR3 spells CASSLGTIGVPIEKLFF. The CDR3 DNA reads TGTGCCAGCAGTTTAGGTACGATAGGAGTTCCGATTGAAAAACTGTTTTTT.

The V gene is TRBV7-2, the J gene TRBJ2-7; possible D gene TRBD2, 6 bases. Trimming removed 4 bases from V and 0 bases from J, with 19 bases in between. CDR3 length: 17 amino acids. CDR1 is SGHTA and CDR2 is FQGNSA in the germline V gene. The CDR3 coding sequence is TGTGCCAGCAGCTCGGGGGAACCGGGACCACTCTCCTACGAGCAGTACTTC. Residues: CASSSGEPGPLSYEQYF.

The chain is built from TRBV3-1 (or the pseudogene TRBV3-2) and TRBJ1-3; D gene ambiguous. The germline gives CDR1 LGHDT, CDR2 YNNKEL (reference sequence). V was clipped by 3 bases and J by 1 base, with 4 bases between them. This CDR3 spans 13 amino acids. CDR3 nucleotides: TGTGCCAGCAGCCACATTTCTGGAAACACCATATATTTT. The encoded protein is CASSHISGNTIYF.

This rearrangement joins TRBV10-3 to TRBJ2-7; D may be TRBD1 (6 bases). Germline loops: CDR1 ENHRY, CDR2 SYGVKD. V shed 6 bases and J shed 7 bases, with 16 bases lying between them. The CDR3 has 13 residues. As DNA, the CDR3 is TGTGCCATCAGCCTACAGGGTTCGGGAGAGCAGTACTTC. Translation gives CAISLQGSGEQYF.

The chain combines TRBV4-1 with TRBJ1-5; the D is unclear. The CDR3 runs to 15 residues. V lost 0 bases, J lost 4 bases, and 10 bases lay in between. The germline gives CDR1 MGHRA, CDR2 YSYEKL. DNA for the CDR3: TGCGCCAGCAGCCAAGAAAGGCCAGGTAATCAGCCCCAGCATTTT. Protein product: CASSQERPGNQPQHF.

V and J are TRBV6-2 or TRBV6-3 and TRBJ2-1; TRBD2 matches at 11 bases. The CDR3 totals 16 residues. CDR1 is MNHEY, CDR2 SVGEGT, per germline. V lost 5 bases, J lost 5 bases, and 8 bases stayed unmatched. The chain's CDR3 is CASSLGGTSGHNEQFF. The CDR3 nucleotides read TGTGCCAGCAGTCTTGGAGGGACTAGCGGACACAATGAGCAGTTCTTC.

This clone showed up just once. This rearrangement joins TRBV6-5 to TRBJ2-3, with D possibly being TRBD1 (6 bases). The CDR3 totals 14 residues. CDR1 is MNHEY and CDR2 is SVGAGI in the germline V gene. Trimming left V 8 bases short and J 0 bases short, with 12 bases between. CDR3 protein: CASVRDKSTDTQYF. The CDR3 DNA sequence: TGTGCCAGCGTCCGGGACAAAAGCACAGATACGCAGTATTTT.

The chain couples TRBV9 to TRBJ2-1; the match to TRBD2 covers 8 bases. V lost 3 bases and J lost 3; bases outside the gene matches: 5. The CDR3 is 15 amino acids. The germline gives CDR1 SGDLS, CDR2 YYNGEE. CDR3 amino acids: CASSATSGDYNEQFF. CDR3 nucleotides: TGTGCCAGCAGCGCTACTAGCGGAGACTACAATGAGCAGTTCTTC.

The sample holds one count of this clone. The chain links TRBV7-9 to TRBJ1-2, with TRBD1 identical over 8 bases. The CDR3 is made up of 16 amino acids. Unmatched junction bases numbered 8, after V lost 1 base and J lost 4 bases. Looked up from germline, CDR1 is SEHNR and CDR2 is FQNEAQ (reference sequence). The CDR3 coding sequence is TGTGCCAGCAGCTTAGTTTCGGCAGGGGGCGGCTATGGCTACACCTTC. The encoded protein is CASSLVSAGGGYGYTF.

The chain joins TRBV2 to TRBJ1-4, with TRBD1 as a possible D gene (5 bases). Germline V CDR1 and CDR2: SNHLY, FYNNEI. Trimming stripped 7 bases from V and 7 bases from J, with 16 bases between. The CDR3 has 14 amino acids. CDR3 DNA sequence: TGTGCCAGCAACTCGGAGGAGGGGCGTGAAAAACTGTTTTTT. Amino acids: CASNSEEGREKLFF.

This chain links TRBV19 with TRBJ1-1; maybe TRBD1 (5 bases). CDR3 length: 13 amino acids. V lost 3 bases and J 8 bases, leaving 13 bases between the germline ends. Germline-derived CDR1 and CDR2 are LNHDA and SQIVND (reference sequence). In nucleotides, the CDR3 is TGTGCCAGTAGTATCAGGGCCAGCAAAGAAGCTTTCTTT. It yields the protein CASSIRASKEAFF.

The genes are TRBV18 and TRBJ2-3; D is possibly TRBD1 (5 bases). The ends were cut back, 4 bases at V and 2 bases at J, with 13 bases in the middle. Germline CDR1 and CDR2: KGHSH and LQKENI. The CDR3 spans 15 residues. CDR3 sequence reads: CASSLRTPATDTQYF. The CDR3 DNA is TGTGCCAGCTCACTTCGGACACCCGCCACAGATACGCAGTATTTT.